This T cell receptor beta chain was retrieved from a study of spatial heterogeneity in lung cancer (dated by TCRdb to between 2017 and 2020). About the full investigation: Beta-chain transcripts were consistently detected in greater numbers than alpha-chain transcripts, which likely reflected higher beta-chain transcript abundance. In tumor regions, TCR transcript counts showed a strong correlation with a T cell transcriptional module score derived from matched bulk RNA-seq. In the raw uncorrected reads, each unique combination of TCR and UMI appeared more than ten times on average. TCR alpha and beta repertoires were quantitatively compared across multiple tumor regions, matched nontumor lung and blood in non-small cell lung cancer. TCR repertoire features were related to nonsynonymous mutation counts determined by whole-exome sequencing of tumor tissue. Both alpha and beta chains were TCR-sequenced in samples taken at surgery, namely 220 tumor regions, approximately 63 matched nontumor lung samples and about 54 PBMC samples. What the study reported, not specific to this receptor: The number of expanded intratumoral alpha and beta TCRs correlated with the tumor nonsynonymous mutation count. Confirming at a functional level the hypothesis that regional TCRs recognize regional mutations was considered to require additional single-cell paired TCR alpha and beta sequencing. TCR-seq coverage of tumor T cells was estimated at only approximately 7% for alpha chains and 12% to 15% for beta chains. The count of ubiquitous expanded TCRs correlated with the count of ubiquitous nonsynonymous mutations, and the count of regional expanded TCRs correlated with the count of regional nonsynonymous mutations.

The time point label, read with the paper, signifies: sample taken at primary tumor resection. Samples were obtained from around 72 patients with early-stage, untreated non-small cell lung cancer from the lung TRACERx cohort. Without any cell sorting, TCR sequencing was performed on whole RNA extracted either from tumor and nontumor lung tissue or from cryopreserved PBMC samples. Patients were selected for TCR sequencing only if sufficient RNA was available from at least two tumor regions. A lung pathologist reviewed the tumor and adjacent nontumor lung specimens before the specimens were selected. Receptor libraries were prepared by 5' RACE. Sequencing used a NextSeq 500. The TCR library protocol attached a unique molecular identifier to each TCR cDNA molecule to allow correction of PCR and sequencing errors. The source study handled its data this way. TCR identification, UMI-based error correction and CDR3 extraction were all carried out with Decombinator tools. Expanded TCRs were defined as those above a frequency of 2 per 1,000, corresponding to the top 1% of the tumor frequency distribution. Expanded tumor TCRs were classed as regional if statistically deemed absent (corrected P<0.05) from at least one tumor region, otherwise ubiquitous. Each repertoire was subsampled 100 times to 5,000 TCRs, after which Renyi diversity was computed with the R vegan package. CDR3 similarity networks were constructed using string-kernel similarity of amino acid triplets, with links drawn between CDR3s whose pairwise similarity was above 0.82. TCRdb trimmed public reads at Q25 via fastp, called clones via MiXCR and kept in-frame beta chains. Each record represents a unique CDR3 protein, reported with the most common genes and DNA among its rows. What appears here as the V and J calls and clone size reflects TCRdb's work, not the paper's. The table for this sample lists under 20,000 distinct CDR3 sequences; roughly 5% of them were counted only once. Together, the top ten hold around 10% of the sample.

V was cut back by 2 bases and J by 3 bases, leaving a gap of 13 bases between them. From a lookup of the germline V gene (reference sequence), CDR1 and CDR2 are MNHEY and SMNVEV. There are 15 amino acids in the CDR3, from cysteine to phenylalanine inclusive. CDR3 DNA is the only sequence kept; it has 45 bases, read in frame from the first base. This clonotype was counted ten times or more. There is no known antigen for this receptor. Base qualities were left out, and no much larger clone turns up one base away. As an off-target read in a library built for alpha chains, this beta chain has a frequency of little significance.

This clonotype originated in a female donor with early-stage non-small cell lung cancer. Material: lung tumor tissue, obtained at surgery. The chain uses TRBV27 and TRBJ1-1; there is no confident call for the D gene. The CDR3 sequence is CASSLGPVLDTEAFF. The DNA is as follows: TGTGCCAGCAGTTTAGGTCCCGTGTTAGACACTGAAGCTTTCTTT.